The 23 T cell receptor beta chains listed next were all sequenced from one sample in a study of T cells expressing NK-cell markers. For each CDR3 protein, TCRdb gives one entry from its re-call of the 5' RACE reads, without DNA. Its listing shows roughly 420,000 distinct CDR3 sequences. The specimen sequenced was blood T cells: a sorted CD56 or NKG2C T cell subset, CD4+ or CD8+ T cells, or bulk PBMC T cells (not recorded which). Receptors were obtained from a woman between 18 and 69 years old in good health.

The chain combines TRBV7-9 with TRBJ1-1. This CDR3 spans 15 amino acids. In germline, CDR1 is SEHNR, CDR2 FQNEAQ (reference sequence). The CDR3 loop reads CASSLARLGNTEAFF. Drawing the rest from reference TRBV7-9 and TRBJ1-1, the complete variable domain is DTGVSQNPRHKITKRGQNVTFRCDPISEHNRLYWYRQTLGQGPEFLTYFQNEAQLEKSRLLSDRFSAERPKGSFSTLEIQRTEQGDSAMYLCASSLARLGNTEAFFGQGTRLTVV.

This chain joins TRBV12-3 or TRBV12-4 and TRBJ1-2; TCRdb designates TRBD1, a call that cannot be tested without DNA. The CDR3 runs 15 residues. This chain's CDR3 is CASSPSSTGSYGYTF.

The chain is built from TRBV12-3 or TRBV12-4 and TRBJ2-7; with no DNA, the TCRdb D assignment of TRBD2 cannot be verified. The CDR3 totals 15 residues. CDR3 residues: CASRSPGTRLDEQYF.

The chain recombines TRBV5-5 with TRBJ2-3. CDR1 is SGHKS, CDR2 YYEKEE, per germline (reference sequence). CDR3 size: 13 residues. CDR3: CASSSQAPDTQYF.

V is TRBV6-5 and J is TRBJ2-7; the D gene TCRdb calls, TRBD2, cannot be checked with no DNA. The germline V gene encodes CDR1 MNHEY and CDR2 SVGAGI. This CDR3 has 12 residues. The CDR3 here is CASSYPGLPALF.

The V call is TRBV20-1, the J call TRBJ1-2. The CDR3 consists of 11 residues. Germline V lookup: CDR1 DFQATT, CDR2 SNEGSKA (reference sequence). CDR3 amino acids: CSARGHISYTF.

The chain employs TRBV11-1 and TRBJ2-7; no DNA is available, so the TRBD1 call from TCRdb remains unchecked. Germline assignment: CDR1 SGHAT and CDR2 FQDESV (reference sequence). The CDR3 is made up of 14 amino acids. Here the CDR3 reads CASSRRDLDYEQYF.

V and J are TRBV12-3 or TRBV12-4 and TRBJ1-1. The CDR3 is 15 residues long. CDR3 amino acids: CASSSHPMGSPEAFF.

The chain uses TRBV20-1 and TRBJ2-1; there is no DNA to check the TCRdb D call of TRBD2. Germline CDR1 reads DFQATT; CDR2 reads SNEGSKA (reference sequence). The CDR3 spans 14 residues. The CDR3 protein is CSAREGGGTDEQFF.

The chain employs TRBV6-2 or TRBV6-3 and TRBJ2-7. This CDR3 has 13 amino acids. Germline CDR1 is MNHEY and CDR2 is SVGEGT. CDR3 protein: CASSYVDTYEQYF.

The chain combines TRBV4-2 with TRBJ2-3. Looked up from germline, CDR1 is LGHNA and CDR2 is YNFKEQ. CDR3 length: 15 residues. CDR3 sequence: CASSHAMDRTDTQYF.

This chain connects TRBV7-2 to TRBJ1-1. The CDR3 covers 13 residues. Germline V gene lookup returns CDR1 SGHTA and CDR2 FQGNSA. CDR3 loop: CASSLGSAGKAFF.

The chain joins TRBV9 to TRBJ2-2. Germline assignment: CDR1 SGDLS and CDR2 YYNGEE. The CDR3 length is 15 residues. The CDR3 loop is CASKKFGENTGELFF.

The rearrangement joins TRBV6-5 to TRBJ1-1. CDR3 length equals 13 residues. Per germline, CDR1 MNHEY and CDR2 SVGAGI. CDR3 sequence: CASSYARRTEAFF.

This chain uses TRBV20-1 with TRBJ1-5; TCRdb proposes TRBD1, but this gene call is untestable without DNA. CDR1 and CDR2 (germline): DFQATT, SNEGSKA (reference sequence). The CDR3 is 14 residues long. CDR3 residues: CSARAGQSNQPQHF.

The gene calls are TRBV4-1 and TRBJ2-2; checking the TCRdb D call of TRBD1 is not possible without DNA. CDR3 length: 14 amino acids. Germline assignment: CDR1 MGHRA and CDR2 YSYEKL. CDR3 region: CASSLTGGAGELFF.

This chain uses TRBV5-1 with TRBJ2-7; TCRdb proposes TRBD1, but this gene call is untestable without DNA. Germline loops: CDR1 SGHRS, CDR2 YFSETQ. CDR3 length: 15 amino acids. The CDR3 loop reads CAHTPGWVKDYEQYF.

The CDR3 loop reads CASSLEASQETQYF. This chain links TRBV5-1 with TRBJ2-5. The V gene's germline CDR1 is SGHRS and CDR2 YFSETQ. The CDR3 runs 14 residues.

This chain links TRBV10-3 with TRBJ1-1. CDR3 size: 12 residues. Germline values: CDR1 ENHRY, CDR2 SYGVKD. CDR3 amino acids: CAISEVTSEAFF.

This CDR3 reads CASSYGAGVYGYTF. The chain combines TRBV6-2 or TRBV6-3 with TRBJ1-2; TCRdb indicates TRBD1, and absent DNA this call remains unverified. This CDR3 is built from 14 residues. Germline CDR1 and CDR2: MNHEY and SVGEGT.

The chain combines TRBV7-6 with TRBJ1-5; TCRdb's D call of TRBD1 is untestable without DNA. The CDR3 is 15 amino acids. Per germline, CDR1 SGHVS and CDR2 FNYEAQ. CDR3 residues: CASSSTGTPNQPQHF.

The chain is built from TRBV20-1 and TRBJ2-1; TCRdb's D call of TRBD1 is untestable without DNA. The CDR3 runs to 15 residues. In germline, CDR1 is DFQATT, CDR2 SNEGSKA (reference sequence). This CDR3 reads CSARGRGETYNEQFF.

V and J are TRBV4-3 and TRBJ2-1; TCRdb's assignment of TRBD1 cannot be checked, as there is no DNA. This CDR3 is built from 15 residues. CDR1 LGHNA and CDR2 YSLEER come from the germline V gene. CDR3 sequence: CASSQEVKGDNEQFF.